Shown below are 20 T cell receptor beta chains from a single sample sequenced in a study of shared clonotypes between healthy human individuals. Only in-frame clones appear in the TCRdb table, and some are missing; sequencing was by immunoSEQ multiplex PCR. This table holds millions of clones, over 85% found once. The sample was naive CD4+ T cells sorted from blood. Subset reported: CD45RA+ positively selected. These receptors originate from a man between 18 and 29 years old in good health.

The J gene is TRBJ1-1, the V gene TRBV4-1; TRBD1 aligns across 7 bases. The length of the CDR3 is 15 residues. Germline values: CDR1 MGHRA, CDR2 YSYEKL. The junction had 10 bases not matched to a gene; V was cut back by 4 bases and J by 5 bases. CDR3 in DNA: TGCGCCAGCAGCCCAGGGGGGGTTATTGAGACTGAAGCTTTCTTT. As protein: CASSPGGVIETEAFF.

In nucleotides, the CDR3 is TGCGCCAGCAGCCAGGGATTAGGACCGACTCTCTATGGCTACACCTTC. Amino acids: CASSQGLGPTLYGYTF. V and J are TRBV4-3 and TRBJ1-2; the D is unclear. Per the germline V gene, CDR1 is LGHNA and CDR2 is YSLEER. CDR3 length: 16 residues. V was trimmed by 3 bases and J by 4 bases, leaving 18 bases between them.

V usage is TRBV30 and J usage is TRBJ1-6; 7 bases are a match to TRBD1. This CDR3 contains 13 residues. Trimming removed 5 bases from V and 6 bases from J; junction bases left unmatched: 4. Germline loops: CDR1 GTSNPN, CDR2 SVGIG (reference sequence). The CDR3, as DNA: TGTGCCTGGCAGGGGGACAGTAATTCACCCCTCCACTTT. This sequence encodes CAWQGDSNSPLHF.

The J gene is TRBJ2-7, the V gene TRBV9; D possibly matches TRBD1 or TRBD2 (5 bases each). The CDR3 spans 12 residues. With 7 bases removed from V and 0 bases from J, the gap between germline ends came to 8 bases. Looked up from germline, CDR1 is SGDLS and CDR2 is YYNGEE. The DNA for the CDR3 is TGTGCCAGCGGGACGGGCTCCTACGAGCAGTACTTC. Residues: CASGTGSYEQYF.

The CDR3 loop is CATGVVGADEQYF. Here the CDR3 DNA reads TGCGCCACCGGGGTTGTGGGGGCTGACGAGCAGTACTTC. The chain couples TRBV5-1 to TRBJ2-7; D may be TRBD1 (6 bases). CDR1 and CDR2 from the germline V gene are SGHRS and YFSETQ. V gave up 9 bases and J gave up 5 bases, with 18 bases separating them. The CDR3 contains 13 residues.

V usage is TRBV29-1 and J usage is TRBJ2-2; D unresolved. V dropped 8 bases and J dropped 7 bases, with 17 bases sitting between them. The CDR3 is made up of 13 amino acids. Germline loops: CDR1 SQVTM, CDR2 ANQGSEA. CDR3 nucleotide sequence: TGCAGCCTCCATGCAGAGAAGATCGGGGAGCTGTTTTTT. As protein: CSLHAEKIGELFF.

CDR3: CSISDRVSNEQFF. The DNA for the CDR3 is TGCAGCATATCGGACAGGGTCAGCAATGAGCAGTTCTTC. This chain joins TRBV29-1 and TRBJ2-1, with TRBD1 identical over 8 bases. CDR1 and CDR2 from the germline V gene are SQVTM and ANQGSEA. The CDR3 has 13 amino acids. V lost 8 bases to trimming and J lost 6 bases; unmatched junction nucleotides: 9.

The chain uses TRBV7-9 and TRBJ1-1; the D gene is possibly TRBD1 (6 bases). CDR1 is SEHNR, CDR2 FQNEAQ, per germline (reference sequence). V was pared by 0 bases and J by 3 bases, with 8 bases between. This CDR3 is built from 14 residues. The CDR3 region is CASSLAAGDTEAFF. The CDR3 bases are TGTGCCAGCAGCTTAGCGGCAGGGGACACTGAAGCTTTCTTT.

This chain joins TRBV6-5 and TRBJ2-7, with 10 bases identical to TRBD1. The CDR3 runs to 14 residues. Germline V gives CDR1 MNHEY, CDR2 SVGAGI. V shed 7 bases, J shed 6 bases, and the junction held 9 bases outside the gene matches. The CDR3 is CASTSRDRGREQYF. The DNA for the CDR3 is TGTGCCAGCACCTCCCGGGACAGGGGACGCGAGCAGTACTTC.

This clone was counted once. This sequence joins TRBV13 and TRBJ1-2; no reliable D call. Trimming took 3 bases from V and 4 from J, leaving 9 bases between them. The CDR3 runs 13 residues. CDR1 and CDR2 from the germline V gene are PRHDT and FYEKMQ (reference sequence). CDR3 sequence reads: CASSLNSRYGYTF. The CDR3 DNA is TGTGCCAGCAGCTTGAACAGTCGCTATGGCTACACCTTC.

In this sample, this clone turned up a few times. The J gene is TRBJ2-1, the V gene TRBV5-1; 10 bases agree with TRBD2. V lost 0 bases, J lost 8 bases, and 11 bases stayed unmatched. The CDR3 contains 17 residues. The V gene's germline CDR1 is SGHRS and CDR2 YFSETQ. CDR3 amino acids: CASSLERLAGEGHEQFF. The CDR3 nucleotides read TGCGCCAGCAGCTTGGAGCGGCTAGCGGGAGAGGGGCATGAGCAGTTCTTC.

V gene TRBV7-3 combines with J gene TRBJ1-5; 8 bases align to TRBD1. Germline V gene sequence: CDR1 SGHTA, CDR2 FQGTGA. The CDR3 extends over 14 amino acids. Losses at the gene ends were 6 bases for V and 7 bases for J; bases not matched to a gene: 8. The CDR3 bases are TGTGCCAGCAGATATCGGACAGGGAGCCAGCCCCAGCATTTT. Translated: CASRYRTGSQPQHF.

This clone was observed once. The chain has TRBV4-3 and TRBJ2-3; 10 bases match TRBD2. Germline CDR1 and CDR2: LGHNA and YSLEER. The CDR3 runs 17 residues. Trimming removed 4 bases from V and 2 bases from J; junction bases left unmatched: 9. In DNA, the CDR3 is TGCGCCAGCAGCCTATATTGGACTAGCGGAACCACAGATACGCAGTATTTT. Translated: CASSLYWTSGTTDTQYF.

The CDR3 sequence: CAWRSGQGANTEAFF. The CDR3 bases are TGTGCCTGGAGGTCCGGACAGGGGGCGAACACTGAAGCTTTCTTT. This chain connects TRBV30 to TRBJ1-1, with TRBD1 matching 11 bases. The germline gives CDR1 GTSNPN, CDR2 SVGIG (reference sequence). This CDR3 comprises 15 residues. V shed 3 bases, J shed 1 base, and the junction held 4 bases outside the gene matches.

As regards this clone: Additional DNA sequences in this sample encode the identical CDR3. Here the CDR3 reads CASSLAGGGTDTQYF. The CDR3, as DNA: TGCGCCAGCAGCCTAGCGGGAGGGGGCACAGATACGCAGTATTTT. This chain joins TRBV5-1 and TRBJ2-3, with 12 bases fitting TRBD2. In germline, CDR1 is SGHRS, CDR2 YFSETQ. V lost 4 bases, J lost 1 base, and 1 base stayed unmatched. The CDR3 totals 15 residues.

Points on this clone: The same CDR3 also results from other DNA sequences found in this sample. This chain joins TRBV19 and TRBJ1-1; 8 nucleotides line up with TRBD1. Germline lookup yields CDR1 LNHDA and CDR2 SQIVND (reference sequence). V lost 4 bases, J lost 2 bases, and 3 bases stayed unmatched. The CDR3 extends over 14 amino acids. DNA of the CDR3: TGTGCCAGTAGTACCGGACAGGGAAACACTGAAGCTTTCTTT. Protein: CASSTGQGNTEAFF.

The chain joins TRBV2 to TRBJ2-2, with TRBD2 identical over 12 bases. Germline assignment: CDR1 SNHLY and CDR2 FYNNEI. The CDR3 sequence is 17 residues long. The J segment lost 4 bases and the V segment lost 2 bases, leaving 5 bases of the junction unmatched. DNA of the CDR3: TGTGCCAGCAGTGAACCGGCGACTAGCGGGAGCACCGGGGAGCTGTTTTTT. This encodes CASSEPATSGSTGELFF.

The genes are TRBV10-2 and TRBJ2-4, with TRBD2 as a possible D gene (6 bases). Germline CDR1 WSHSY, CDR2 SAAADI. The germline V and J ends were trimmed by 4 bases and 11 bases, with 9 bases remaining between them. This CDR3 region has 11 residues. In DNA, the CDR3 is TGCGCCAGCAGTGGCGGGGCCTTTCAGTACTTC. It encodes CASSGGAFQYF.

For this clone: Other DNA variants within this sample encode the same CDR3. The CDR3 sequence: CASSEGDSNQPQHF. In DNA form, the CDR3 reads TGTGCCAGCAGTGAAGGGGACTCCAATCAGCCCCAGCATTTT. The chain joins TRBV6-1 to TRBJ1-5; D is perhaps TRBD1 (5 bases). V gave up 1 base and J gave up 3 bases, with 7 bases separating them. CDR3 length equals 14 residues. The germline gives CDR1 MNHNS, CDR2 SASEGT.

The CDR3 reads CASSLTQETTDEQYF. In nucleotides, the CDR3 is TGTGCCAGCAGTCTCACGCAGGAGACTACCGACGAGCAGTACTTC. The V gene is TRBV14, the J gene TRBJ2-7; D possibly corresponds to TRBD2 (5 bases). Germline V gene sequence: CDR1 SGHDN, CDR2 FVKESK. Trimming cost V 6 bases and J 5 bases, with 20 bases left between them. The CDR3 has 15 residues.